This T cell receptor beta chain originates from a study of patients and donors after allogeneic stem cell transplantation. TCRdb ran MiXCR on the RT-PCR reads and lists one entry per CDR3 protein. Of 390,000 or so distinct CDR3 sequences in the sample, approximately 16% were seen once. This TCR derives from a human donor who was either an allogeneic HSCT recipient or a stem cell or donor lymphocyte infusion donor (not recorded which). It is not recorded whose cells these are; they may come from a transplant donor. Material: blood, either unsorted or a sorted T cell fraction (not recorded which).

For the CDR3, the DNA is TGCAGTGCTGCGGGACTAGCCAATGCCCGAACAGATACGCAGTATTTT. Translating it yields CSAAGLANARTDTQYF. The J gene is TRBJ2-3, the V gene TRBV20-1; 9 nucleotides line up with TRBD2. The V gene end was trimmed by 5 bases and the J gene end by 3 bases; junction bases not matched to a gene: 12. Germline-derived CDR1 and CDR2 are DFQATT and SNEGSKA (reference sequence). This CDR3 contains 16 residues.